One and the same sample provided the 9 T cell receptor beta chains below, sequenced in a study of T cells expressing NK-cell markers. TCRdb reanalyzed the 5' RACE reads and collapses them to one entry per CDR3 protein, without DNA. This repertoire includes roughly 390,000 distinct CDR3 sequences. Sequencing used blood T cells: a sorted CD56 or NKG2C T cell subset, CD4+ or CD8+ T cells, or bulk PBMC T cells (not recorded which). These receptors all come from a woman in her forties or fifties in good health.

The chain recombines TRBV3-1 with TRBJ2-1. The CDR3 spans 15 residues. The germline CDR1 and CDR2 sequences are LGHDT and YNNKEL (reference sequence). The CDR3 is CASSQGDGAYSEQFF.

The chain links TRBV29-1 to TRBJ2-1. CDR1 and CDR2 (germline): SQVTM, ANQGSEA. The length of the CDR3 is 13 residues. The CDR3 sequence is CSVEEVNYNEQFF.

The chain combines TRBV5-6 with TRBJ2-1; no DNA is available, so the TRBD2 call from TCRdb remains unchecked. Germline lookup yields CDR1 SGHDT and CDR2 YYEEEE. The CDR3 contains 15 residues. The CDR3: CASWLTEGIRREQFF. Filled out from reference TRBV5-6 and TRBJ2-1, the complete variable domain reads DAGVTQSPTHLIKTRGQQVTLRCSPKSGHDTVSWYQQALGQGPQFIFQYYEEEERQRGNFPDRFSGHQFPNYSSELNVNALLLGDSALYLCASWLTEGIRREQFFGPGTRLTVL.

The rearrangement uses TRBV11-3 and TRBJ1-2; checking the TCRdb D call of TRBD1 is not possible without DNA. Per the germline V gene, CDR1 is SGHNT and CDR2 is YENEEA. This CDR3 comprises 15 residues. CDR3 region: CASSLDHRETYGYTF.

The chain couples TRBV20-1 to TRBJ1-1; TCRdb selects TRBD1, and the lack of DNA leaves this call unchecked. The CDR3 is 12 residues long. In germline, CDR1 is DFQATT, CDR2 SNEGSKA (reference sequence). The CDR3 spells CSFLGENTEAFF.

The chain joins TRBV20-1 to TRBJ1-2. This CDR3 is built from 12 residues. Germline V gene data show CDR1 as DFQATT and CDR2 as SNEGSKA (reference sequence). The CDR3 region is CSASTEKGGYTF.

The V gene is TRBV12-3 or TRBV12-4, the J gene TRBJ2-1; TCRdb selects TRBD2, and the lack of DNA leaves this call unchecked. The CDR3 is made up of 15 amino acids. CDR3 residues: CASSSGLAAGNEQFF.

The chain is built from TRBV9 and TRBJ2-1; lacking DNA, the TRBD2 call made by TCRdb goes unchecked. The CDR3 is made up of 18 amino acids. Germline lookup yields CDR1 SGDLS and CDR2 YYNGEE. This CDR3 reads CASSSSGRAGVSYNEQFF. The whole variable domain, remainder taken from reference TRBV9 and TRBJ2-1, is DSGVTQTPKHLITATGQRVTLRCSPRSGDLSVYWYQQSLDQGLQFLIQYYNGEERAKGNILERFSAQQFPDLHSELNLSSLELGDSALYFCASSSSGRAGVSYNEQFFGPGTRLTVL.

The rearrangement links TRBV5-1 to TRBJ2-5; with no DNA, the TCRdb D assignment of TRBD1 cannot be verified. The CDR3 covers 15 residues. Germline V CDR1 and CDR2: SGHRS, YFSETQ. CDR3 residues: CASSFPGAELETQYF.